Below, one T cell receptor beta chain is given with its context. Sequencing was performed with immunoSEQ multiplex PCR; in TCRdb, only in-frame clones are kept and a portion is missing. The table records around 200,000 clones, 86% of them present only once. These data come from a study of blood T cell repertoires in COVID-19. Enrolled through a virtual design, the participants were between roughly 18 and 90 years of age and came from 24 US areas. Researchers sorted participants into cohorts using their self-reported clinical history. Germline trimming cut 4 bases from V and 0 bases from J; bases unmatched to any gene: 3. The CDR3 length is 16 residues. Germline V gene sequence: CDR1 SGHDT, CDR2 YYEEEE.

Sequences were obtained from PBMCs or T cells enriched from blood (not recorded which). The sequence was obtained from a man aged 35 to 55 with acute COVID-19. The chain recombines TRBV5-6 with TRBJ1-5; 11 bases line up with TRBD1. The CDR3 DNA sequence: TGTGCCAGCAGCGGACAGGGGGCTAGTAGCAATCAGCCCCAGCATTTT. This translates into CASSGQGASSNQPQHF.